These 29 T cell receptor beta chains were all obtained from the same sample, sequenced in a study of T cells in Graves' hyperthyroidism and ophthalmopathy. The CDR3 regions of TCR beta were amplified from RNA transcripts. HTBI primers were employed in a first-round RT-PCR of the TCR CDR3. TCRdb processed the multiplex PCR reads anew with MiXCR; each CDR3 protein has one entry. The table has 250,000 to 300,000 distinct CDR3 sequences, around a fifth seen once. Input material: blood. The receptors originated from a man in his forties or fifties with Graves' ophthalmopathy.

The chain has TRBV3-1 and TRBJ2-1; 9 positions match TRBD2. This CDR3 comprises 17 residues. V lost 1 base, J lost 10 bases, and 14 bases stayed unmatched. Germline loops: CDR1 LGHDT, CDR2 YNNKEL (reference sequence). In DNA form, the CDR3 reads TGTGCCAGCAGCCAAGGACGCATAGCGGGGGCCCCCCAGGAGCAGTTCTTC. Amino acids: CASSQGRIAGAPQEQFF.

As regards this clonotype: Being one base from a much bigger clone, this may be a read error. V and J are TRBV20-1 and TRBJ2-7; D possibly uses TRBD1 or TRBD2 (5 bases each). The V end lost 3 bases, the J end lost 0 bases, and 6 bases lay between the germline ends. CDR3 length: 12 residues. The germline gives CDR1 DFQATT, CDR2 SNEGSKA (reference sequence). In DNA, the CDR3 is TGCAGTGCTAGCGGGACCTCCTACGAGCAGTACTTC. Its protein product is CSASGTSYEQYF.

The chain carries TRBV30 and TRBJ2-7; tentatively, D is TRBD2 (5 bases). In germline, CDR1 is GTSNPN, CDR2 SVGIG (reference sequence). The CDR3 is 12 amino acids. The V and J ends lost 2 bases and 2 bases respectively, with 7 bases between them. The CDR3: CAWSSGTYEQYF. The CDR3 coding sequence is TGTGCCTGGAGTTCCGGGACCTACGAGCAGTACTTC.

This clonotype was counted at least ten times. The rearrangement joins TRBV2 to TRBJ1-5; TRBD1 agrees at 9 bases. V gave up 8 bases and J gave up 1 base; unmatched junction bases: 6. The CDR3 sequence is 15 residues long. Germline lookup yields CDR1 SNHLY and CDR2 FYNNEI. CDR3 sequence (DNA): TGTGCCAGCCGACAGGGGGGTAGGAGCAATCAGCCCCAGCATTTT. It encodes CASRQGGRSNQPQHF.

V is TRBV12-3 or TRBV12-4 and J is TRBJ2-1; D might be TRBD1 (6 bases). This CDR3 has 15 residues. Trimming removed 4 bases at V and 10 bases at J, with 20 bases between. CDR3 residues: CASSSNQVQGGEQFF. The CDR3 DNA is TGTGCCAGCAGTTCCAATCAAGTACAGGGTGGCGAGCAGTTCTTC.

In its sample, this clonotype was seen a few times. The genes are TRBV7-9 and TRBJ2-7, with D possibly TRBD1 on 6 matching bases. Germline values: CDR1 SEHNR, CDR2 FQNEAQ (reference sequence). V lost 1 base, J lost 5 bases, and 12 bases lay in between. CDR3 size: 14 residues. CDR3 DNA: TGTGCCAGCAGCTTAGACAGGGAGATCCACGAGCAGTACTTC. Translation: CASSLDREIHEQYF.

This clonotype was seen a few times. The chain employs TRBV2 and TRBJ2-3; a weak D match, TRBD2 (8 bases). Germline V gives CDR1 SNHLY, CDR2 FYNNEI. V lost 3 bases to trimming and J lost 1 base, with 17 bases between them. CDR3 length: 17 amino acids. In DNA, the CDR3 is TGTGCCAGCAGTGAGTTACAGGGGACTAGGGGCACAGATACGCAGTATTTT. It codes for CASSELQGTRGTDTQYF.

The V and J genes are TRBV5-1 and TRBJ2-7; 14 bases agree with TRBD2. Losses at the gene ends were 4 bases for V and 3 bases for J; bases not matched to a gene: 12. CDR1 and CDR2 from the germline V gene are SGHRS and YFSETQ. CDR3 length: 18 amino acids. The CDR3 region is CASSTGLAGGRQSYEQYF. The CDR3 DNA reads as TGCGCCAGCAGCACAGGACTAGCGGGAGGCCGCCAAAGCTACGAGCAGTACTTC.

In its sample, this clonotype was seen many times. The chain carries TRBV9 and TRBJ2-7; 7 bases agree with TRBD2. This CDR3 contains 15 residues. With 0 bases clipped from V and 1 base from J, the junction kept 4 bases outside the gene matches. Germline V gives CDR1 SGDLS, CDR2 YYNGEE. Here the CDR3 DNA reads TGTGCCAGCAGCGTAGGGGCGGGGGAATCCTACGAGCAGTACTTC. This gives the protein CASSVGAGESYEQYF.

Ten or more counts support this clonotype. CDR3 in DNA: TGTGCCAGCAGCCAGCCCCCCTCCTACGAGCAGTACTTC. This encodes CASSQPPSYEQYF. This chain joins TRBV3-1 and TRBJ2-7; D not resolved. CDR1 is LGHDT, CDR2 YNNKEL, per germline (reference sequence). There are 13 residues in the CDR3. V lost 3 bases, J lost 0 bases, and 6 bases lay in between.

This clonotype came up many times. The V gene is TRBV28, the J gene TRBJ1-1; D remains unclear. Trimming cost V 5 bases and J 5 bases, with 12 bases left between them. Germline V gene data show CDR1 as MDHEN and CDR2 as SYDVKM. The CDR3 is 13 amino acids. CDR3 region: CASSPSGETEAFF. The CDR3, as DNA: TGTGCCAGCAGTCCTTCCGGGGAAACTGAAGCTTTCTTT.

This clonotype has at least ten counts. This chain links TRBV11-2 with TRBJ2-1; 9 bases are a match to TRBD2. The V gene end was trimmed by 1 base and the J gene end by 8 bases; junction bases not matched to a gene: 6. Germline lookup yields CDR1 SGHAT and CDR2 FQNNGV. The CDR3 has 15 residues. The CDR3 DNA is TGTGCCAGCAGCTTAGGGGGCGGGAGGGGCGATGAGCAGTTCTTC. Protein product: CASSLGGGRGDEQFF.

In this sample, this clonotype turned up many times. This rearrangement joins TRBV7-8 to TRBJ2-1; D is uncertain. CDR1 and CDR2 (germline): SGHVS, FQNEAQ. This CDR3 is 16 amino acids long. The V gene lost 6 bases and the J gene lost 2 bases, with 17 bases spanning the gap. DNA for the CDR3: TGTGCCAGCAGATCCAATCCAAGGCCAACCTACAATGAGCAGTTCTTC. It translates to CASRSNPRPTYNEQFF.

This clonotype was counted only a few times. The rearrangement uses TRBV9 and TRBJ2-1, with 8 bases fitting TRBD1. This CDR3 is built from 14 residues. Germline values: CDR1 SGDLS, CDR2 YYNGEE. With V trimmed by 0 bases and J by 8 bases, 4 bases remained unmatched. This CDR3 reads CASSVVAGGHEQFF. The CDR3 DNA is TGTGCCAGCAGCGTAGTAGCAGGGGGCCATGAGCAGTTCTTC. Filled out from reference TRBV9 and TRBJ2-1, the complete variable domain reads DSGVTQTPKHLITATGQRVTLRCSPRSGDLSVYWYQQSLDQGLQFLIQYYNGEERAKGNILERFSAQQFPDLHSELNLSSLELGDSALYFCASSVVAGGHEQFFGPGTRLTVL.

This clonotype was counted a few times. The rearrangement uses TRBV4-1 and TRBJ1-1; weak D call: TRBD1 (5 bases). Per germline, CDR1 MGHRA and CDR2 YSYEKL. The V end was cut by 0 bases, the J end by 3 bases, with 14 bases between. The CDR3 sequence is 16 residues long. The CDR3 loop is CASSQEIARADTEAFF. The DNA for the CDR3 is TGCGCCAGCAGCCAAGAGATTGCCAGGGCTGACACTGAAGCTTTCTTT.

With regard to this clonotype: A single base separates this from a much larger clone, so it may be a read error. J is TRBJ2-3 and V is TRBV28; D is ambiguous. The V and J ends lost 6 bases and 3 bases respectively, with 10 bases between them. Germline V lookup: CDR1 MDHEN, CDR2 SYDVKM. There are 13 residues in the CDR3. Here the CDR3 DNA reads TGTGCCAGCAGGTTACCCCATACAGATACGCAGTATTTT. Translating gives CASRLPHTDTQYF.

V is TRBV6-1 and J is TRBJ1-3; no definite D call. The germline V gene encodes CDR1 MNHNS and CDR2 SASEGT. This CDR3 is 16 amino acids long. The V gene lost 2 bases and the J gene lost 3 bases, with 14 bases spanning the gap. The CDR3 spells CASSERTGRIGNTIYF. CDR3 coding DNA: TGTGCCAGCAGTGAACGGACGGGTAGGATTGGAAACACCATATATTTT.

This clonotype was counted between two and nine times. The rearrangement uses TRBV10-3 and TRBJ2-1; no clear D gene. V dropped 4 bases and J dropped 4 bases, with 11 bases sitting between them. The CDR3 is 14 residues long. Per germline, CDR1 ENHRY and CDR2 SYGVKD. The CDR3 nucleotides read TGTGCCATCAGTGCAGCCCTTAAGTACAATGAGCAGTTCTTC. It codes for CAISAALKYNEQFF.

The chain employs TRBV19 and TRBJ2-7, with 8 bases aligning to TRBD1. Germline CDR1 is LNHDA and CDR2 is SQIVND (reference sequence). This CDR3 has 13 residues. Trimming took 8 bases from V and 8 from J; bases not matched to a gene: 11. The CDR3 is CASAINRGDKQYF. The CDR3 coding sequence is TGTGCCAGTGCGATCAACAGGGGGGATAAGCAGTACTTC.

The sample holds many counts of this clonotype. The chain couples TRBV18 to TRBJ2-3; 9 bases line up with TRBD1. There are 19 residues in the CDR3. Germline-derived CDR1 and CDR2 are KGHSH and LQKENI. With V trimmed by 3 bases and J by 3 bases, 16 bases remained unmatched. CDR3 sequence: CASSPVPTAGQGKTDTQYF. In DNA, the CDR3 is TGTGCCAGCTCACCGGTTCCTACGGCGGGACAGGGCAAAACAGATACGCAGTATTTT.

The chain uses TRBV6-1 and TRBJ1-6; D gene uncertain. CDR3 length equals 14 residues. Germline loops: CDR1 MNHNS, CDR2 SASEGT. With 3 bases removed from V and 7 bases from J, the gap between germline ends came to 10 bases. DNA of the CDR3: TGTGCCAGCAGTGACGATACTAACAATTCACCCCTCCACTTT. This sequence encodes CASSDDTNNSPLHF.

This clonotype was seen at least ten times. The V call is TRBV7-2, the J call TRBJ2-3; D gene uncertain. The CDR3 extends over 12 amino acids. The V end lost 5 bases, the J end lost 5 bases, and 8 bases lay between the germline ends. Germline-derived CDR1 and CDR2 are SGHTA and FQGNSA. The chain's CDR3 is CASSATEDTQYF. Here the CDR3 DNA reads TGTGCCAGCAGCGCGACGGAAGATACGCAGTATTTT. Drawing the rest from reference TRBV7-2 and TRBJ2-3, the complete variable domain is GAGVSQSPSNKVTEKGKDVELRCDPISGHTALYWYRQSLGQGLEFLIYFQGNSAPDKSGLPSDRFSAERTGGSVSTLTIQRTQQEDSAVYLCASSATEDTQYFGPGTRLTVL.

This clonotype has ten or more counts. The chain uses TRBV11-1 and TRBJ1-5, with TRBD1 matching 8 bases. The CDR3 has 15 residues. Per germline, CDR1 SGHAT and CDR2 FQDESV (reference sequence). V was pared by 4 bases and J by 7 bases, with 9 bases of the junction left unmatched. Written as DNA, the CDR3 is TGTGCCAGCAGCTCGGACAGGGAAGAAGGACAGCCCCAGCATTTT. Amino acids: CASSSDREEGQPQHF.

This clonotype has a count of ten or more. V gene TRBV6-1 combines with J gene TRBJ2-5, with 11 bases matching TRBD2. J gave up 2 bases and V 5 bases, and 7 bases lay outside the gene matches. CDR1 and CDR2 (germline): MNHNS, SASEGT. This CDR3 region has 16 residues. In nucleotides, the CDR3 is TGTGCCAGCAGTCCCGGGACTAGCGGAGCACAAGAGACCCAGTACTTC. Amino acid sequence: CASSPGTSGAQETQYF.

The V and J genes are TRBV7-8 and TRBJ1-3; unclear D gene. Trimming stripped 4 bases from V and 2 bases from J, with 6 bases between. Germline CDR1 is SGHVS and CDR2 is FQNEAQ. This CDR3 region has 13 residues. The CDR3 DNA is TGTGCCAGCAGCTCCGAAACTGGAAACACCATATATTTT. Translation: CASSSETGNTIYF.

There are a few counts of this clonotype. V gene TRBV12-3 or TRBV12-4 combines with J gene TRBJ2-7, with 8 bases that match TRBD1. The CDR3 has 14 residues. The trim removed 6 bases at V and 1 base at J, leaving 5 bases unmatched. The CDR3 region has the DNA TGTGCCAGCAGACACGACAGGGGATCCTACGAGCAGTACTTC. Its translation is CASRHDRGSYEQYF.

The rearrangement uses TRBV29-1 and TRBJ2-1; D is uncertain. The CDR3 is 13 amino acids. Per the germline V gene, CDR1 is SQVTM and CDR2 is ANQGSEA. Between the trimmed V and J ends, which lost 6 bases and 0 bases, there was a span of 9 bases. The CDR3 bases are TGCAGCGTCCCGGGTAGCTCCTACAATGAGCAGTTCTTC. Its translation: CSVPGSSYNEQFF.

The chain has TRBV6-9 and TRBJ2-1; D remains ambiguous. The V end lost 3 bases, the J end lost 8 bases, and 5 bases lay between the germline ends. CDR3 length: 11 amino acids. Germline V gene data show CDR1 as MNHGY and CDR2 as SVAAGI. The CDR3 DNA reads as TGTGCCAGCAGTTACCTCGATGAGCAGTTCTTC. Its protein is CASSYLDEQFF.

Only a few counts were recorded for this clonotype. The chain carries TRBV10-3 and TRBJ2-5, with unresolved D. The V and J ends lost 6 bases and 5 bases respectively, with 16 bases between them. The CDR3 is 14 residues long. Germline V lookup: CDR1 ENHRY, CDR2 SYGVKD. CDR3 nucleotides: TGTGCCATCAGAACCGGACGACCTGGGGAGACCCAGTACTTC. Its translation: CAIRTGRPGETQYF.